The 32 T cell receptor beta chains below come from one sample, sequenced in a study of shared clonotypes between healthy human individuals. Using immunoSEQ multiplex PCR, the repertoire was profiled, and TCRdb retains in-frame clones only, with some absent. This table has some 1,400,000 clones, roughly 97% appearing once. The sequenced sample was naive CD4+ T cells sorted from blood. Subset here: CD45RA+ positively selected. Source of these receptors: a man aged 25-40 years in good health.

The chain carries TRBV18 and TRBJ2-5; 8 positions agree with TRBD1. The V segment lost 2 bases and the J segment 4 bases; nucleotides outside the gene matches: 9. Germline V gives CDR1 KGHSH, CDR2 LQKENI. This CDR3 region has 16 residues. CDR3 DNA sequence: TGTGCCAGCTCACCAAAAAGACAGGGGCGGGCAGAGACCCAGTACTTC. Amino acids: CASSPKRQGRAETQYF.

The V and J genes are TRBV10-1 and TRBJ2-5; 7 bases fit TRBD2. V trimming: 0 bases; J trimming: 5 bases; junction bases outside the gene matches: 6. CDR1 and CDR2 (germline): WNHNN, SYGVQD (reference sequence). This CDR3 has 15 amino acids. DNA for the CDR3: TGCGCCAGCAGTGAGTCTACCCGGGGAGGGGAGACCCAGTACTTC. Protein: CASSESTRGGETQYF.

The chain couples TRBV5-4 to TRBJ1-2; the D gene is possibly TRBD1 (5 bases). CDR3 size: 13 residues. CDR1 is SGHNT, CDR2 YYREEE, per germline (reference sequence). Trimming took off 2 bases at V and 4 bases at J, with 9 bases between the two ends. This CDR3 reads CASSLRDGYGYTF. CDR3 nucleotide sequence: TGTGCCAGCAGCTTAAGGGACGGCTATGGCTACACCTTC.

With regard to this clone: This sample also contains other DNA sequences that code for the same CDR3. The V call is TRBV7-2, the J call TRBJ2-1; D is uncertain. CDR1 is SGHTA and CDR2 is FQGNSA in the germline V gene. With 5 bases removed from V and 5 bases from J, the gap between germline ends came to 10 bases. The CDR3 has 13 amino acids. The CDR3 spells CASSLNRDNEQFF. The CDR3 DNA follows: TGTGCCAGCAGCCTGAACAGAGACAATGAGCAGTTCTTC. Using reference TRBV7-2 and TRBJ2-1 for the parts outside the CDR3, the full variable domain is GAGVSQSPSNKVTEKGKDVELRCDPISGHTALYWYRQSLGQGLEFLIYFQGNSAPDKSGLPSDRFSAERTGGSVSTLTIQRTQQEDSAVYLCASSLNRDNEQFFGPGTRLTVL.

The chain links TRBV2 to TRBJ2-3; TRBD1 might be the D (5 bases). V was cut by 7 bases and J by 5 bases, with 16 bases left in between. The germline gives CDR1 SNHLY, CDR2 FYNNEI. The CDR3 is 14 residues long. DNA of the CDR3: TGTGCCAGCAAAGCAGGGCGGTTGGAAGATACGCAGTATTTT. The encoded protein is CASKAGRLEDTQYF.

V is TRBV7-2 and J is TRBJ2-7; D is possibly TRBD2 (6 bases). V was pared by 1 base and J by 0 bases, with 10 bases between. Germline V gene data show CDR1 as SGHTA and CDR2 as FQGNSA. This CDR3 has 15 amino acids. CDR3 DNA: TGTGCCAGCAGCTTAGAGGGCGGGACCTCCTACGAGCAGTACTTC. Its protein product is CASSLEGGTSYEQYF.

J is TRBJ2-7 and V is TRBV28; D is unclear. Between the trimmed V and J ends, which lost 6 bases and 7 bases, there was a span of 13 bases. In germline, CDR1 is MDHEN, CDR2 SYDVKM. This CDR3 region has 12 residues. CDR3 sequence reads: CASSATTTEQYF. Written as DNA, the CDR3 is TGTGCCAGCAGCGCCACTACGACAGAGCAGTACTTC. The complete variable domain, with remaining parts taken from reference TRBV28 and TRBJ2-7, reads DVKVTQSSRYLVKRTGEKVFLECVQDMDHENMFWYRQDPGLGLRLIYFSYDVKMKEKGDIPEGYSVSREKKERFSLILESASTNQTSMYLCASSATTTEQYFGPGTRLTVT.

This clone was seen once. The identical CDR3 is also encoded by other nucleotide sequences in the sample. The chain links TRBV5-1 to TRBJ2-5; D ambiguous. Trimming shortened V by 0 bases and J by 1 base, and 4 bases separated the two germline ends. There are 13 residues in the CDR3. CDR1 SGHRS and CDR2 YFSETQ come from the germline V gene. The CDR3 loop reads CASSLGGQETQYF. CDR3 nucleotide sequence: TGCGCCAGCAGCTTGGGGGGCCAAGAGACCCAGTACTTC.

The DNA for the CDR3 is TGTGCCAGCAGCTCAAAACGGGAGACGGCCTACGAGCAGTACTTC. Translation gives CASSSKRETAYEQYF. The genes are TRBV5-4 and TRBJ2-7; possibly TRBD2 for D (6 bases). There are 15 residues in the CDR3. Germline lookup yields CDR1 SGHNT and CDR2 YYREEE (reference sequence). Trimming cost V 3 bases and J 2 bases, with 15 bases left between them.

Concerning this clone itself: Different DNA sequences within this sample yield the same CDR3. The CDR3 sequence: CASSLETNTEAFF. In DNA, the CDR3 is TGCGCCAGCAGCTTGGAAACAAACACTGAAGCTTTCTTT. The genes are TRBV5-1 and TRBJ1-1; D is ambiguous. With 0 bases removed from V and 2 bases from J, the gap between germline ends came to 5 bases. CDR1 SGHRS and CDR2 YFSETQ come from the germline V gene. The length of the CDR3 is 13 residues. The whole variable domain, filled in from reference TRBV5-1 and TRBJ1-1, reads KAGVTQTPRYLIKTRGQQVTLSCSPISGHRSVSWYQQTPGQGLQFLFEYFSETQRNKGNFPGRFSGRQFSNSRSEMNVSTLELGDSALYLCASSLETNTEAFFGQGTRLTVV.

This sequence joins TRBV19 and TRBJ2-7; perhaps TRBD2 as D (6 bases). CDR3 length equals 14 residues. From germline, CDR1 is LNHDA and CDR2 SQIVND (reference sequence). Trimming cost V 5 bases and J 7 bases, with 18 bases left between them. The CDR3 nucleotides are TGTGCCAGTAGTCCCCTTGGATCTGGAGGGGAGCAGTACTTC. Encoded protein: CASSPLGSGGEQYF.

This clone was seen only once. The rearrangement links TRBV28 to TRBJ2-1, with TRBD1 matching over 8 bases. The length of the CDR3 is 13 residues. Germline lookup yields CDR1 MDHEN and CDR2 SYDVKM. The J segment lost 9 bases and the V segment lost 3 bases, leaving 4 bases of the junction unmatched. CDR3 bases: TGTGCCAGCAGTTTCAGGGGGCGCAGTGAGCAGTTCTTC. Its protein is CASSFRGRSEQFF.

This sequence joins TRBV5-6 and TRBJ2-1; 14 nucleotides align to TRBD2. V trimming: 4 bases; J trimming: 7 bases; junction bases outside the gene matches: 7. The germline gives CDR1 SGHDT, CDR2 YYEEEE. CDR3 size: 16 residues. In nucleotides, the CDR3 is TGTGCCAGCAGCAAGGGACTAGCGGGAGAGGGGAATGAGCAGTTCTTC. This sequence encodes CASSKGLAGEGNEQFF.

The rearrangement joins TRBV19 to TRBJ1-5; D gene uncertain. The germline CDR1 and CDR2 sequences are LNHDA and SQIVND (reference sequence). This CDR3 has 14 residues. V was pared by 2 bases and J by 9 bases, with 14 bases between. The CDR3 region is CASSIQDGMGPQHF. CDR3 nucleotides: TGTGCCAGTAGTATACAGGACGGAATGGGGCCCCAGCATTTT. The variable domain in full, completed from reference TRBV19 and TRBJ1-5, reads DGGITQSPKYLFRKEGQNVTLSCEQNLNHDAMYWYRQDPGQGLRLIYYSQIVNDFQKGDIAEGYSVSREKKESFPLTVTSAQKNPTAFYLCASSIQDGMGPQHFGDGTRLSIL.

This clone occurred a few times. This rearrangement joins TRBV28 to TRBJ2-5, with D uncertain. Trimming pared 5 bases from V and 2 bases from J, leaving 12 bases between. The CDR3 loop spans 14 amino acids. Per germline, CDR1 MDHEN and CDR2 SYDVKM. The CDR3 sequence is CASSLHGPQETQYF. As DNA, the CDR3 is TGTGCCAGCAGTCTCCACGGCCCTCAAGAGACCCAGTACTTC.

The rearrangement joins TRBV2 to TRBJ1-2; tentative D call: TRBD1 (5 bases). Looked up from germline, CDR1 is SNHLY and CDR2 is FYNNEI. Between the trimmed V and J ends, which lost 6 bases and 8 bases, there was a span of 22 bases. This CDR3 is built from 15 residues. CDR3: CASSSIPGRSGGYTF. CDR3 nucleotide sequence: TGTGCCAGCAGCTCGATACCGGGGCGGTCGGGGGGCTACACCTTC.

The chain combines TRBV19 with TRBJ2-3; D is possibly TRBD1 or TRBD2 (5 bases each). The V and J ends lost 5 bases and 4 bases respectively, with 22 bases between them. Germline values: CDR1 LNHDA, CDR2 SQIVND (reference sequence). This CDR3 spans 17 amino acids. Here the CDR3 reads CASSPRDPKQSADTQYF. The CDR3 nucleotides are TGTGCCAGTAGTCCCCGGGACCCGAAACAGAGCGCAGATACGCAGTATTTT. The entire variable domain, with the rest obtained from reference TRBV19 and TRBJ2-3, is as follows: DGGITQSPKYLFRKEGQNVTLSCEQNLNHDAMYWYRQDPGQGLRLIYYSQIVNDFQKGDIAEGYSVSREKKESFPLTVTSAQKNPTAFYLCASSPRDPKQSADTQYFGPGTRLTVL.

J is TRBJ2-7 and V is TRBV25-1; TRBD1 matches 8 bases. This CDR3 region has 16 residues. The V gene end was trimmed by 1 base and the J gene end by 5 bases; junction bases not matched to a gene: 10. Germline CDR1 MGHDK, CDR2 SYGVNS. The DNA for the CDR3 is TGTGCCAGCAGTGAATGGGGAAAGGACAGGGACGACGAGCAGTACTTC. Protein sequence: CASSEWGKDRDDEQYF.

This chain links TRBV9 with TRBJ2-1, with D unclear. Germline V gives CDR1 SGDLS, CDR2 YYNGEE. V was clipped by 1 base and J by 7 bases, with 6 bases between them. This CDR3 has 12 residues. The CDR3 bases are TGTGCCAGCAGCGTATTAGTGAATGAGCAGTTCTTC. Amino acids: CASSVLVNEQFF.

This chain links TRBV18 with TRBJ2-7; the match to TRBD1 covers 7 bases. CDR1 KGHSH and CDR2 LQKENI come from the germline V gene. The J segment lost 3 bases and the V segment lost 5 bases, leaving 7 bases of the junction unmatched. The CDR3 is 14 residues long. The CDR3 reads CASSSRTGGYEQYF. The CDR3 DNA is TGTGCCAGCTCATCGAGGACAGGAGGCTACGAGCAGTACTTC.

The chain combines TRBV11-2 with TRBJ1-1; TRBD1 might be the D (5 bases). The CDR3 length is 16 residues. Per germline, CDR1 SGHAT and CDR2 FQNNGV. V lost 3 bases and J lost 10, with 24 bases in between. Here the CDR3 reads CASSFSRPGAKVRAFF. The CDR3 DNA reads as TGTGCCAGCAGCTTCAGCCGGCCCGGGGCCAAGGTTCGAGCTTTCTTT.

The rearrangement joins TRBV29-1 to TRBJ2-3; weak D call: TRBD2 (5 bases). Germline loops: CDR1 SQVTM, CDR2 ANQGSEA. V lost 8 bases and J 3 bases, leaving 18 bases between the germline ends. The CDR3 is 14 residues long. The CDR3 reads CSLSRGPRTDTQYF. The DNA for the CDR3 is TGCAGCCTTAGCCGGGGTCCCCGGACAGATACGCAGTATTTT.

This chain links TRBV2 with TRBJ2-2, with D possibly matching TRBD1 (5 bases). CDR3 length: 14 amino acids. V gave up 7 bases and J gave up 4 bases, with 13 bases separating them. Germline assignment: CDR1 SNHLY and CDR2 FYNNEI. The chain's CDR3 is CASTRDKSTGELFF. CDR3 DNA sequence: TGTGCCAGCACCAGGGATAAAAGCACCGGGGAGCTGTTTTTT.

In nucleotides, the CDR3 is TGCGCCAGCAGACTTAGGGCATTCCAAGAGACCCAGTACTTC. This translates into CASRLRAFQETQYF. The chain uses TRBV5-1 and TRBJ2-5; D is uncertain. This CDR3 comprises 14 residues. Trimming left V 5 bases short and J 1 base short, with 12 bases between. Germline V lookup: CDR1 SGHRS, CDR2 YFSETQ.

The CDR3 sequence is CASSPEISNQPQHF. DNA of the CDR3: TGTGCCAGCTCACCAGAGATTAGCAATCAGCCCCAGCATTTT. This rearrangement joins TRBV18 to TRBJ1-5; D uncertain. CDR3 length: 14 residues. V shed 2 bases and J shed 0 bases, with 5 bases lying between them. Germline values: CDR1 KGHSH, CDR2 LQKENI.

The chain recombines TRBV5-4 with TRBJ1-1, with a possible D match to TRBD1 (5 bases). V was shortened by 4 bases and J by 5 bases, with 15 bases between the two germline ends. Germline CDR1 reads SGHNT; CDR2 reads YYREEE (reference sequence). The CDR3 has 14 residues. The CDR3 loop is CASSPRWGFTEAFF. In nucleotides, the CDR3 is TGTGCCAGCAGCCCTCGTTGGGGGTTTACTGAAGCTTTCTTT.

The chain carries TRBV15 and TRBJ2-7, with D possibly being TRBD2 (5 bases). V shed 3 bases and J shed 3 bases, with 12 bases lying between them. CDR1 LNHNV and CDR2 YYDKDF come from the germline V gene (reference sequence). The CDR3 contains 14 residues. CDR3 residues: CATSRRLLVYEQYF. In DNA form, the CDR3 reads TGTGCCACCAGCAGGAGATTACTAGTCTACGAGCAGTACTTC.

This chain connects TRBV15 to TRBJ2-6, with a possible D match to TRBD1 (5 bases). Per the germline V gene, CDR1 is LNHNV and CDR2 is YYDKDF (reference sequence). Trimming cost V 7 bases and J 0 bases, with 19 bases left between them. This CDR3 is built from 18 residues. CDR3 DNA: TGTGCCACCACCAGGGTTGGCAAAAGGAGCTCTGGGGCCAACGTCCTGACTTTC. Its translation: CATTRVGKRSSGANVLTF.

This clone has more than one count but fewer than ten. The V gene is TRBV4-1, the J gene TRBJ2-7; D unclear. Germline V gene lookup returns CDR1 MGHRA and CDR2 YSYEKL. V was clipped by 0 bases and J by 3 bases, with 15 bases between them. The CDR3 runs 16 residues. The CDR3 DNA sequence: TGCGCCAGCAGCCAAGAGCTCTTGGACCAAATCTACGAGCAGTACTTC. The encoded protein is CASSQELLDQIYEQYF.

This chain joins TRBV18 and TRBJ1-1; D possibly corresponds to TRBD1 (6 bases). Germline V gene lookup returns CDR1 KGHSH and CDR2 LQKENI. The CDR3 extends over 15 amino acids. V was cut by 2 bases and J by 3 bases, with 13 bases left in between. The CDR3 DNA is TGTGCCAGCTCACCATACCCAGGGGAGGACACTGAAGCTTTCTTT. Protein product: CASSPYPGEDTEAFF.

This sequence joins TRBV6-5 and TRBJ1-1, with 8 bases that match TRBD1. Per germline, CDR1 MNHEY and CDR2 SVGAGI. V was pared by 7 bases and J by 1 base, with 8 bases of the junction left unmatched. This CDR3 has 15 residues. The CDR3 loop reads CASKGQGRKNTEAFF. DNA for the CDR3: TGTGCCAGCAAAGGACAGGGACGTAAGAACACTGAAGCTTTCTTT.

V gene TRBV5-1 combines with J gene TRBJ2-6; the match to TRBD2 covers 8 bases. The CDR3 is made up of 17 amino acids. The V segment lost 3 bases and the J segment 2 bases; nucleotides outside the gene matches: 7. CDR1 is SGHRS, CDR2 YFSETQ, per germline. CDR3 region: CASSSIPTSAGANVLTF. DNA for the CDR3: TGCGCCAGCAGCTCCATACCGACTAGCGCTGGGGCCAACGTCCTGACTTTC.